The next 29 T cell receptor beta chains were all read from a single sample in a study of Graves' ophthalmopathy and Graves' hyperthyroidism. Investigators amplified TCR beta CDR3 regions from RNA transcripts. HTBI-primed first-round RT-PCR preceded second-round multiplex PCR. Using its own MiXCR run on the multiplex PCR reads, TCRdb lists one record per CDR3 protein. The profile shows about 400,000 distinct CDR3 sequences, about 17% of them singletons. The sample consisted of peripheral blood. Receptors originate from a woman younger than 30 with Graves' ophthalmopathy.

This clonotype was picked up many times. The genes are TRBV7-2 and TRBJ1-1, with D possibly matching TRBD1 (5 bases). This CDR3 has 15 amino acids. Trimming shortened V by 2 bases and J by 3 bases, and 13 bases separated the two germline ends. Germline CDR1 SGHTA, CDR2 FQGNSA. For the CDR3, the DNA is TGTGCCAGCAGCTTATTTAGCAGGGCGGACACTGAAGCTTTCTTT. Its translation: CASSLFSRADTEAFF.

The sample holds many counts of this clonotype. CDR3 coding DNA: TGTGCCAGCGGGGGATACGAGCAGTACTTC. Amino acids: CASGGYEQYF. This rearrangement joins TRBV28 to TRBJ2-7, with D possibly called TRBD1 or TRBD2 (5 bases each). The CDR3 is made up of 10 amino acids. Trimming took off 8 bases at V and 4 bases at J, with 6 bases between the two ends. Germline V gene data show CDR1 as MDHEN and CDR2 as SYDVKM.

This clonotype was seen many times. The CDR3 sequence is CATSRRDGRVEQYF. The CDR3 DNA reads as TGTGCCACCAGCAGACGGGACGGGCGGGTCGAGCAGTACTTC. The V call is TRBV15, the J call TRBJ2-7, with D perhaps matching TRBD1 or TRBD2 (5 bases each). Germline V gene data show CDR1 as LNHNV and CDR2 as YYDKDF (reference sequence). The CDR3 has 14 residues. V gave up 2 bases and J gave up 6 bases, with 14 bases separating them.

This clonotype occurred many times. CDR3 region: CASRAETSGWETQYF. As DNA, the CDR3 is TGTGCCAGCAGAGCCGAGACTAGCGGGTGGGAGACCCAGTACTTC. The chain is built from TRBV7-8 and TRBJ2-5, with TRBD2 matching 10 bases. The CDR3 loop spans 15 amino acids. CDR1 is SGHVS, CDR2 FQNEAQ, per germline. After removal of 6 bases from V and 5 bases from J, the junction contained 9 bases not matched to a gene. The complete variable domain, with remaining parts taken from reference TRBV7-8 and TRBJ2-5, reads GAGVSQSPRYKVAKRGQDVALRCDPISGHVSLFWYQQALGQGPEFLTYFQNEAQLDKSGLPSDRFFAERPEGSVSTLKIQRTQQEDSAVYLCASRAETSGWETQYFGPGTRLLVL.

Ten or more counts support this clonotype. V gene TRBV10-1 combines with J gene TRBJ2-5, with no clear D. Trimming shortened V by 3 bases and J by 3 bases, and 14 bases separated the two germline ends. From germline, CDR1 is WNHNN and CDR2 SYGVQD (reference sequence). The CDR3 runs 15 residues. CDR3 sequence: CASSDDRTVEETQYF. CDR3 nucleotide sequence: TGCGCCAGCAGTGATGACCGGACGGTCGAAGAGACCCAGTACTTC.

This clonotype appeared a few times. This chain joins TRBV7-2 and TRBJ2-5; 8 bases are shared with TRBD1. Judging by the DNA end, TRBJ2-7 fits better; the J call may be wrong. CDR1 and CDR2 (germline): SGHTA, FQGNSA. This CDR3 is built from 16 residues. DNA of the CDR3: TGTGCCAGCAGCCGAGGGGGGACAGGAACTTCCTACGAGCAGTACTTC. Protein: CASSRGGTGTSYEQYF.

J is TRBJ2-7 and V is TRBV6-1, with D possibly being TRBD1 (9 bases). The V and J ends lost 6 bases and 4 bases respectively, with 25 bases between them. The length of the CDR3 is 17 residues. Germline-derived CDR1 and CDR2 are MNHNS and SASEGT. In nucleotides, the CDR3 is TGTGCCAGCAGGAAAGCGACGGGGGGGACAGGGAAGTACGAGCAGTACTTC. Protein product: CASRKATGGTGKYEQYF.

This clonotype was found many times. The CDR3 reads CSASGLVGYTF. In nucleotides, the CDR3 is TGCAGTGCTAGTGGACTGGTTGGCTACACCTTC. The V gene is TRBV20-1, the J gene TRBJ1-2; D is undetermined. The V gene lost 3 bases and the J gene lost 7 bases, with 9 bases spanning the gap. CDR1 is DFQATT, CDR2 SNEGSKA, per germline (reference sequence). The CDR3 extends over 11 amino acids.

This clonotype was detected ten times or more. The chain couples TRBV19 to TRBJ1-1; D not resolved. CDR3 size: 14 residues. Trimming took off 10 bases at V and 1 base at J, with 16 bases between the two ends. The germline CDR1 and CDR2 sequences are LNHDA and SQIVND (reference sequence). Written as DNA, the CDR3 is TGTGCCACCAAAGAGGGAACGGCGAACACTGAAGCTTTCTTT. This gives the protein CATKEGTANTEAFF. The whole variable domain, filled in from reference TRBV19 and TRBJ1-1, reads DGGITQSPKYLFRKEGQNVTLSCEQNLNHDAMYWYRQDPGQGLRLIYYSQIVNDFQKGDIAEGYSVSREKKESFPLTVTSAQKNPTAFYLCATKEGTANTEAFFGQGTRLTVV.

This clonotype has at least ten counts. The chain links TRBV6-6 to TRBJ1-1; 8 bases match TRBD1. Trimming removed 6 bases from V and 0 bases from J; junction bases left unmatched: 9. This CDR3 region has 16 residues. Germline lookup yields CDR1 MNHNY and CDR2 SVGAGI (reference sequence). The CDR3: CASSHRGVDMNTEAFF. The CDR3 DNA follows: TGTGCCAGCAGCCACAGGGGGGTGGACATGAACACTGAAGCTTTCTTT.

This clonotype appeared many times. V usage is TRBV6-2 or TRBV6-3 and J usage is TRBJ2-7; D remains unclear. Trimming pared 2 bases from V and 0 bases from J, leaving 8 bases between. Germline loops: CDR1 MNHEY, CDR2 SVGEGT. CDR3 length equals 14 residues. This CDR3 is CASSYNGPSYEQYF. In DNA, the CDR3 is TGTGCCAGCAGTTACAATGGGCCCTCCTACGAGCAGTACTTC.

This clonotype appeared many times. This sequence joins TRBV10-3 and TRBJ1-2; 7 nucleotides match TRBD1. With V trimmed by 2 bases and J by 4 bases, 1 base remained unmatched. This CDR3 comprises 13 residues. Germline values: CDR1 ENHRY, CDR2 SYGVKD. This chain's CDR3 is CAISERTGYGYTF. CDR3 nucleotides: TGTGCCATCAGTGAGAGGACAGGCTATGGCTACACCTTC.

This clonotype appeared many times. V gene TRBV2 combines with J gene TRBJ2-5; D may correspond to TRBD1 or TRBD2 (5 bases each). The germline CDR1 and CDR2 sequences are SNHLY and FYNNEI. There are 12 residues in the CDR3. V was cut by 3 bases and J by 5 bases, with 7 bases left in between. CDR3 amino acids: CASSERGETQYF. CDR3 DNA: TGTGCCAGCAGTGAGAGGGGTGAGACCCAGTACTTC.

Ten or more counts support this clonotype. This chain links TRBV14 with TRBJ1-6; no reliable D call. Germline V gives CDR1 SGHDN, CDR2 FVKESK. There are 13 residues in the CDR3. V lost 3 bases and J lost 6, with 6 bases in between. CDR3 protein: CASSQTSNSPLHF. The DNA for the CDR3 is TGTGCCAGCAGCCAGACAAGTAATTCACCCCTCCACTTT.

This clonotype was seen at least ten times. Its ends do not fully match the called genes, so a read error is possible. The genes are TRBV12-3 or TRBV12-4 and TRBJ2-2; a possible D gene is TRBD1 (5 bases). This CDR3 region has 14 residues. CDR3 DNA sequence: TGTGCCAACAGTTTGGTCAGGGTTACCGGGGAGCTGTTTTTT. As protein: CANSLVRVTGELFF.

This clonotype was seen at least ten times. The rearrangement uses TRBV12-3 or TRBV12-4 and TRBJ2-5; 7 bases align to TRBD1. V dropped 2 bases and J dropped 3; count of bases not matched to a gene: 9. The CDR3 contains 16 residues. CDR3 sequence: CASSLRGQVSEETQYF. The CDR3 DNA sequence: TGTGCCAGCAGTTTAAGGGGGCAGGTATCCGAAGAGACCCAGTACTTC.

This clonotype was observed at least ten times. V and J are TRBV7-2 and TRBJ1-2, with D tentatively TRBD1 (5 bases). The CDR3 is 11 residues long. From germline, CDR1 is SGHTA and CDR2 FQGNSA. Trimming pared 9 bases from V and 5 bases from J, leaving 10 bases between. CDR3 amino acids: CASGTGYGYTF. CDR3 nucleotides: TGTGCCAGTGGGACTGGATATGGCTACACCTTC.

This chain joins TRBV5-1 and TRBJ2-7; D ambiguous. CDR3 length: 12 residues. Germline loops: CDR1 SGHRS, CDR2 YFSETQ. Trimming shortened V by 3 bases and J by 6 bases, and 10 bases separated the two germline ends. This CDR3 is CASSSPDGEQYF. The CDR3 DNA is TGCGCCAGCAGCTCACCGGACGGCGAGCAGTACTTC.

The table lists this clonotype with many counts. CDR3 amino acids: CASSLRARDEQYF. DNA for the CDR3: TGTGCCAGCAGCCTTCGTGCACGCGACGAGCAGTACTTC. V gene TRBV11-2 combines with J gene TRBJ2-7; D not certain. V was pared by 5 bases and J by 5 bases, with 13 bases between. From germline, CDR1 is SGHAT and CDR2 FQNNGV. The CDR3 has 13 amino acids. The variable domain in full, with the rest retrieved from reference TRBV11-2 and TRBJ2-7, is EAGVAQSPRYKIIEKRQSVAFWCNPISGHATLYWYQQILGQGPKLLIQFQNNGVVDDSQLPKDRFSAERLKGVDSTLKIQPAKLEDSAVYLCASSLRARDEQYFGPGTRLTVT.

Many counts were recorded for this clonotype. The CDR3 loop reads CASSLMDRGADWTEAFF. Here the CDR3 DNA reads TGTGCCAGCAGCTTAATGGACAGGGGGGCCGACTGGACTGAAGCTTTCTTT. The rearrangement uses TRBV11-2 and TRBJ1-1, with 10 bases that match TRBD1. This CDR3 comprises 17 residues. V shed 2 bases and J 5 bases; nucleotides not matched to a gene: 11. CDR1 is SGHAT and CDR2 is FQNNGV in the germline V gene.

This clonotype was seen ten or more times. The V and J genes are TRBV11-2 and TRBJ1-6, with D possibly TRBD1 on 5 matching bases. This CDR3 contains 15 residues. V was shortened by 2 bases and J by 5 bases, with 10 bases between the two germline ends. From germline, CDR1 is SGHAT and CDR2 FQNNGV. The CDR3 DNA follows: TGTGCCAGCAGCTTACAGGGAGGGAATAATTCACCCCTCCACTTT. Encoded protein: CASSLQGGNNSPLHF.

The rearrangement uses TRBV7-2 and TRBJ2-5, with a weak D call TRBD1 (5 bases). This CDR3 spans 15 amino acids. Germline V lookup: CDR1 SGHTA, CDR2 FQGNSA. V was clipped by 2 bases and J by 6 bases, with 16 bases between them. The CDR3 region is CASSLIQTVGKTQYF. The DNA for the CDR3 is TGTGCCAGCAGCTTAATTCAGACAGTGGGGAAGACCCAGTACTTC.

This clonotype was counted ten times or more. The chain has TRBV12-3 or TRBV12-4 and TRBJ1-2; D is possibly TRBD1 (6 bases). V was pared by 5 bases and J by 8 bases, with 15 bases between. The CDR3 is 13 residues long. CDR3 DNA sequence: TGTGCCAGCAGTCTAGGGGGAAAGGGCGGCTACACCTTC. Translating gives CASSLGGKGGYTF.

The table lists this clonotype with many counts. V gene TRBV6-2 or TRBV6-3 combines with J gene TRBJ1-1; tentatively, D is TRBD1 (5 bases). Trimming shortened V by 4 bases and J by 11 bases, and 20 bases separated the two germline ends. Germline V lookup: CDR1 MNHEY, CDR2 SVGEGT. The CDR3 extends over 14 amino acids. The CDR3 DNA is TGTGCCAGCAGTTCCCCCCGGGACCCTGAGGGGGCTTTCTTT. This gives the protein CASSSPRDPEGAFF.

This clonotype was recorded many times. V usage is TRBV19 and J usage is TRBJ2-7, with 11 bases fitting TRBD1. The V segment lost 3 bases and the J segment 6 bases; nucleotides outside the gene matches: 7. CDR3 length: 15 residues. Germline CDR1 is LNHDA and CDR2 is SQIVND (reference sequence). CDR3 in amino acids: CASSIGGQGAFEQYF. In DNA form, the CDR3 reads TGTGCCAGTAGTATTGGAGGACAGGGGGCTTTCGAGCAGTACTTC. Complete variable domain (other parts from reference TRBV19 and TRBJ2-7): DGGITQSPKYLFRKEGQNVTLSCEQNLNHDAMYWYRQDPGQGLRLIYYSQIVNDFQKGDIAEGYSVSREKKESFPLTVTSAQKNPTAFYLCASSIGGQGAFEQYFGPGTRLTVT.

The chain combines TRBV7-9 with TRBJ2-7; the match to TRBD2 covers 9 bases. J lost 4 bases, V lost 1 base, and 5 bases had no gene match. Germline CDR1 reads SEHNR; CDR2 reads FQNEAQ (reference sequence). The CDR3 is 15 amino acids. The CDR3 here is CASSLVSSGAYEQYF. The CDR3, as DNA: TGTGCCAGCAGCTTAGTGTCTAGCGGGGCTTACGAGCAGTACTTC.

This clonotype was seen many times. This chain joins TRBV9 and TRBJ2-7; 13 bases map to TRBD2. This CDR3 contains 17 residues. Trimming cost V 4 bases and J 3 bases; bases outside gene matches: 10. Per germline, CDR1 SGDLS and CDR2 YYNGEE. The CDR3, as DNA: TGTGCCAGCAGCCCAGGACTAGCGGGAGAACTACGCTACGAGCAGTACTTC. Its protein product is CASSPGLAGELRYEQYF.

This clonotype was counted a single time. The rearrangement uses TRBV6-1 and TRBJ2-7; perhaps D is TRBD1 or TRBD2 (5 bases each). From germline, CDR1 is MNHNS and CDR2 SASEGT. V lost 6 bases and J lost 0, with 15 bases in between. This CDR3 region has 15 residues. The CDR3 nucleotides are TGTGCCAGCAGCCGCACTGAGGGGTCCTCCTACGAGCAGTACTTC. It specifies CASSRTEGSSYEQYF.

Ten or more counts support this clonotype. The gene calls are TRBV4-2 and TRBJ2-7; D gene unclear. CDR3 length: 12 residues. The V end lost 0 bases, the J end lost 0 bases, and 0 bases lay between the germline ends. Per germline, CDR1 LGHNA and CDR2 YNFKEQ. Here the CDR3 DNA reads TGTGCCAGCAGCCAAGACTCCTACGAGCAGTACTTC. Its protein product is CASSQDSYEQYF.